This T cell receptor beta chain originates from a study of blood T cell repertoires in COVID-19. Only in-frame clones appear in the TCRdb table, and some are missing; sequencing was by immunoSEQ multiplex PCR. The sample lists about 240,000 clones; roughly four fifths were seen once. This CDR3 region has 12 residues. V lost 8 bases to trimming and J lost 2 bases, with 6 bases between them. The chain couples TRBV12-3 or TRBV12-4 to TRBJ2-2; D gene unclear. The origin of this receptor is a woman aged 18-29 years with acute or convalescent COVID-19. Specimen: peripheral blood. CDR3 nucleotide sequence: TGTGCCAGCCATCATAACACCGGGGAGCTGTTTTTT. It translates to CASHHNTGELFF.